A selection of T cell receptor beta chains follows, all from one sample in a study of blood T cell repertoires in COVID-19. Here immunoSEQ multiplex PCR was the method, and the copy in TCRdb shows in-frame clones only, minus some. The sample gives under 70,000 clones, 80% of which show up once; 8% to 10% is in the top ten. Sequences were obtained from peripheral blood. The receptors stem from a human donor in a cohort sampled during active COVID-19. Each CDR3 is given with its conserved first and last residue. D genes are given only for firm matches. A row's size may be missing; if present it is once, few, many or a size class.

clone size	V gene	J gene	D gene	CDR3 protein	CDR3 DNA
-	TRBV5-1	TRBJ2-2	TRBD1	CASSQDRVGTGELFF	TGCGCCAGCAGCCAGGACAGGGTTGGGACCGGGGAGCTGTTTTTT
once	TRBV7-3	TRBJ2-1	-	CASSKDGRDNEQFF	TGTGCCAGCAGCAAAGACGGCAGGGACAATGAGCAGTTCTTC
-	TRBV6-7	TRBJ2-7	TRBD2	CATKGTSGAKTYEQYF	TGTGCAACCAAGGGGACTAGCGGAGCAAAAACCTACGAGCAGTACTTC
-	TRBV27	TRBJ2-7	TRBD1	CASSFRGQTYEQYF	TGTGCCAGCAGTTTTAGGGGACAGACGTACGAGCAGTACTTC
-	TRBV28	TRBJ2-7	-	CASRKTVYEQYF	TGTGCCAGCAGAAAGACAGTGTACGAGCAGTACTTC
-	TRBV19	TRBJ2-7	TRBD2	CASSLLAGAYEQYF	TGTGCCAGTAGTCTACTAGCGGGAGCCTACGAGCAGTACTTC
medium-sized	TRBV11-2	TRBJ1-1	TRBD1	CASSPSLTGAAFF	TGTGCCAGCAGCCCCAGTTTGACAGGGGCGGCTTTCTTT
-	TRBV7-9	TRBJ1-2	-	CASSFTGVGYGYTF	TGTGCCAGCAGCTTCACCGGGGTTGGGTATGGCTACACCTTC
-	TRBV6-2/TRBV6-3	TRBJ2-7	-	CASSYAGGVEVEQYF	TGTGCCAGCAGTTACGCCGGCGGCGTCGAGGTCGAGCAGTACTTC
-	TRBV5-5	TRBJ2-7	-	CASSSLNSHAYEQYF	TGTGCCAGCAGTTCCCTTAACAGCCATGCCTACGAGCAGTACTTC
-	TRBV28	TRBJ1-6	-	CASKIVDSNNSPLHF	TGTGCCAGCAAAATTGTAGACAGTAATAATTCACCCCTCCACTTT
-	TRBV28	TRBJ2-1	-	CASQTGEWDEQFF	TGTGCCAGCCAAACGGGAGAGTGGGATGAGCAGTTCTTC
-	TRBV28	TRBJ2-3	TRBD2	CASSWGGLAGGEAQYF	TGTGCCAGCAGTTGGGGTGGGCTAGCGGGAGGGGAAGCGCAGTATTTT
-	TRBV2	TRBJ2-7	TRBD1	CASSEGQGIYEQYF	TGTGCCAGCAGTGAGGGACAGGGTATCTACGAGCAGTACTTC
-	TRBV29-1	TRBJ2-7	TRBD2	CSVDGLAGGPYEQYF	TGCAGCGTTGACGGACTAGCGGGAGGTCCCTACGAGCAGTACTTC
few	TRBV18	TRBJ2-4	TRBD1	CASSPYRTGVNIQYF	TGTGCCAGCTCACCATACCGGACAGGGGTAAACATTCAGTACTTC
-	TRBV21-1	TRBJ2-5	-	CASSKDRRETLQETQYF	TGTGCCAGCAGCAAAGATCGGCGGGAAACCCTCCAAGAGACCCAGTACTTC
few	TRBV27	TRBJ1-6	-	CASSLWQYNSPLHF	TGTGCCAGCAGTTTATGGCAGTATAATTCACCCCTCCACTTT
-	TRBV28	TRBJ2-7	-	CASSNRGAQYF	TGTGCCAGCAGCAATAGGGGCGCGCAGTACTTC
-	TRBV29-1	TRBJ1-3	-	CSVHLGNTIYF	TGCAGCGTTCACCTCGGGAACACCATATATTTT
-	TRBV6-5	TRBJ2-4	TRBD1	CASSPRGLGNIQYF	TGTGCCAGCAGCCCCAGGGGGCTTGGGAACATTCAGTACTTC
-	TRBV7-8	TRBJ2-2	-	CASSLGGLKSRELFF	TGTGCCAGCAGCTTAGGGGGGCTAAAATCCCGGGAGCTGTTTTTT
-	TRBV5-5	TRBJ2-3	TRBD2	CASRQEGASGIYTQYF	TGTGCCAGCAGGCAGGAAGGGGCTAGCGGGATTTATACGCAGTATTTT
-	TRBV3-1/TRBV3-2	TRBJ1-4	-	CASSQVTGVGEKLFF	TGTGCCAGCAGCCAAGTTACGGGGGTTGGTGAAAAACTGTTTTTT
few	TRBV14	TRBJ2-2	-	CASSLQGGTGELFF	TGTGCCAGCAGCCTCCAGGGAGGCACCGGGGAGCTGTTTTTT
-	TRBV2	TRBJ1-3	-	CASRSTGSGNTIYF	TGTGCCAGCAGATCGACAGGCTCTGGAAACACCATATATTTT
-	TRBV7-3	TRBJ1-5	-	CASSLTDDQPQHF	TGTGCCAGCAGCCTCACAGATGATCAGCCCCAGCATTTT
few	TRBV28	TRBJ1-5	-	CASSFSQPQHF	TGTGCCAGCAGTTTTTCGCAGCCCCAGCATTTT
once	TRBV24-1	TRBJ2-3	TRBD1	CAVGQGTDTQYF	TGTGCCGTAGGACAGGGTACAGATACGCAGTATTTT
-	TRBV9	TRBJ1-2	TRBD1	CASSVEGGNYGYTF	TGTGCCAGCAGCGTAGAAGGGGGCAACTATGGCTACACCTTC
-	TRBV19	TRBJ2-2	TRBD1	CASSPAGTGFGTGELFF	TGTGCCAGTAGTCCCGCCGGGACAGGGTTTGGCACCGGGGAGCTGTTTTTT
once	TRBV2	TRBJ1-1	-	CASSEEVIRADTEAFF	TGTGCCAGCAGTGAAGAAGTGATCAGGGCGGACACTGAAGCTTTCTTT
-	TRBV14	TRBJ2-7	-	CASSQEGTSEQYF	TGTGCCAGCAGCCAAGAAGGCACTAGCGAGCAGTACTTC
-	TRBV7-6	TRBJ2-3	-	CASAAGAGTDTQYF	TGTGCCAGCGCCGCAGGAGCGGGCACAGATACGCAGTATTTT
-	TRBV9	TRBJ1-3	-	CASSNGQPGNTIYF	TGTGCCAGCAGCAACGGACAGCCTGGAAACACCATATATTTT
-	TRBV5-1	TRBJ2-3	TRBD2	CASSRGTSGYTDTQYF	TGCGCCAGCAGCCGAGGGACTAGCGGGTACACAGATACGCAGTATTTT
-	TRBV2	TRBJ2-5	TRBD1	CASSESRTGGRRETQYF	TGTGCCAGCAGTGAAAGTAGAACAGGGGGGAGGAGAGAGACCCAGTACTTC